A selection of T cell receptor beta chains follows, all from one sample in a study of vaccination and CD4 T cells after COVID-19. TCRdb itself ran the PCR reads through MiXCR, one entry per CDR3 protein. The sample has some 10,000 distinct CDR3 sequences; roughly 40% are singletons. For these TCRs, the target antigens are not known. The material sequenced was CD4+ T cells from blood, cultured in vitro. These receptors came from a human donor in good health. Each CDR3 is given with its conserved first and last residue. The order of the fields is J gene, D gene, V gene, clone size, CDR3 protein, CDR3 DNA. A D gene is named only where the DNA matches it firmly. A row's size may be missing; if present it is once, few, many or a size class.

TRBJ2-7,.,TRBV19,.,CADLSRTHHYEQYF,TGTGCCGACTTGTCCCGGACCCACCACTACGAGCAGTACTTC
TRBJ1-5,.,TRBV6-1,.,CASSELDTYSNQPQHF,TGTGCCAGCAGTGAACTTGACACTTATAGCAATCAGCCCCAGCATTTT
TRBJ2-1,TRBD2,TRBV7-9,once,CASSYPPGLAPIYEQFF,TGTGCCAGCAGCTACCCACCGGGACTAGCACCCATTTATGAGCAGTTCTTC
TRBJ1-4,TRBD1,TRBV20-1,.,CSAADRGGEKLFF,TGCAGTGCAGCCGACAGGGGTGGGGAAAAACTGTTTTTT
TRBJ2-7,TRBD2,TRBV28,few,CASSFERENHEQYF,TGTGCCAGCAGTTTTGAGCGGGAGAACCACGAGCAGTACTTC
TRBJ2-3,TRBD2,TRBV6-1,.,CASIQGQGAGGADTQYF,TGTGCCAGCATCCAAGGGCAGGGTGCGGGAGGGGCAGATACGCAGTATTTT
TRBJ1-2,.,TRBV2,.,CASNRDSNYGYTF,TGTGCCAGCAACCGAGACAGCAACTATGGCTACACCTTC
TRBJ2-1,TRBD2,TRBV19,.,CASSLSSGTSGSLEQFF,TGTGCCAGTAGTTTATCCTCCGGGACTAGCGGGAGTCTTGAGCAGTTCTTC
TRBJ1-5,TRBD1,TRBV6-1,few,CASSRGQGGNQPQHF,TGTGCCAGCAGCAGAGGACAGGGCGGTAATCAGCCCCAGCATTTT
TRBJ1-6,.,TRBV6-1,few,CASSNPFSPLHF,TGTGCCAGCTCCAACCCTTTCTCACCCCTCCACTTT
TRBJ1-5,.,TRBV12-3/TRBV12-4,.,CASSRAVNQPQHF,TGTGCCAGCAGTCGCGCTGTAAATCAGCCCCAGCATTTT
TRBJ2-3,.,TRBV30,.,CAWSGTDTQYF,TGTGCCTGGAGTGGGACAGATACGCAGTATTTT
TRBJ1-3,.,TRBV20-1,few,CSAREGAESSGNTIYF,TGCAGTGCTAGAGAAGGGGCTGAGAGCTCTGGAAACACCATATATTTT
TRBJ2-3,.,TRBV24-1,.,CATSDPGVGSTDTQYF,TGTGCCACCAGTGACCCGGGGGTCGGGAGCACAGATACGCAGTATTTT
TRBJ2-7,TRBD1,TRBV20-1,few,CSARTGRSEQYF,TGCAGTGCCCGGACAGGTAGGAGCGAGCAGTACTTC